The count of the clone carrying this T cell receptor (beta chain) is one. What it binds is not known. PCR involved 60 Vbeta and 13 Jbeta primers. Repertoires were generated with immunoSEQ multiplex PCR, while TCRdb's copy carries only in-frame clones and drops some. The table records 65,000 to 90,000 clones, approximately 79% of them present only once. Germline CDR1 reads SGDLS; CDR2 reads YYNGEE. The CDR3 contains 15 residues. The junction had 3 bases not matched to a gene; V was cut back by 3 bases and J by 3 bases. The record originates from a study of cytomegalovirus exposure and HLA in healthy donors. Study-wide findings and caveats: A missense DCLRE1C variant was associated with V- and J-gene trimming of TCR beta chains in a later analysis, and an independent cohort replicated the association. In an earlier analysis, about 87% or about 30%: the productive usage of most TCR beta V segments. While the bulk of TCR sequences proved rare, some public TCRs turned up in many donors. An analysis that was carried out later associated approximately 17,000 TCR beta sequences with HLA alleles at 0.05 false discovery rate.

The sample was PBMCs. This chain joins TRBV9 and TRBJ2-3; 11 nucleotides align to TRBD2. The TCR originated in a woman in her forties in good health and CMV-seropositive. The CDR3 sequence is CASSATSGATDTQYF. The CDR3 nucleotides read TGTGCCAGCAGCGCGACTAGCGGGGCGACAGATACGCAGTATTTT.